These 17 T cell receptor beta chains were all obtained from the same sample, sequenced in a study of blood T cells in healthy people across ages. With a J-beta primer mix and a sample-barcoded 5' primer, a second PCR ran about 7 to 12 cycles. Via MiXCR, TCRdb re-called the 5' RACE reads, giving one row per CDR3 protein. The top ten clones hold around 23% of a sample with 1.8 million or so distinct CDR3 sequences, roughly 43% of them seen once. Sequencing was carried out using blood. These receptors came from a human donor in good health.

The chain couples TRBV12-3 or TRBV12-4 to TRBJ2-4; 7 nucleotides match TRBD2. The CDR3 consists of 13 residues. Losses at the gene ends were 4 bases for V and 13 bases for J; bases not matched to a gene: 10. The CDR3 reads CASSSSRRGEQYF. The CDR3 DNA reads as TGTGCCAGCAGTTCTTCCCGACGGGGGGAGCAGTACTTC.

This clonotype was seen only a few times. The CDR3, as DNA: TGTGCCACCAGCATTGGGTTAGAGTATGGCTACACCTTC. Translated, it gives CATSIGLEYGYTF. V usage is TRBV15 and J usage is TRBJ1-2; D is unclear. CDR1 and CDR2 (germline): LNHNV, YYDKDF (reference sequence). CDR3 size: 13 residues. Trimming stripped 4 bases from V and 5 bases from J, with 11 bases between. Together with reference TRBV15 and TRBJ1-2, the CDR3 gives the full variable domain: DAMVIQNPRYQVTQFGKPVTLSCSQTLNHNVMYWYQQKSSQAPKLLFHYYDKDFNNEADTPDNFQSRRPNTSFCFLDIRSPGLGDTAMYLCATSIGLEYGYTFGSGTRLTVV.

The chain uses TRBV3-1 and TRBJ2-7; the D gene is possibly TRBD1 (6 bases). The CDR3 has 14 residues. Trimming stripped 8 bases from V and 1 base from J, with 15 bases between. In germline, CDR1 is LGHDT, CDR2 YNNKEL (reference sequence). Here the CDR3 DNA reads TGTGCCAGCGGATCACCGGGACATTCCTACGAGCAGTACTTC. Its translation is CASGSPGHSYEQYF.

CDR3: CASSYDSASGANVLTF. The CDR3 bases are TGTGCCAGCAGCTACGATTCCGCCTCTGGGGCCAACGTCCTGACTTTC. The chain recombines TRBV7-2 with TRBJ2-6; D gene ambiguous. CDR1 and CDR2 from the germline V gene are SGHTA and FQGNSA. The CDR3 covers 16 residues. Deletions cut 4 bases from V and 0 bases from J, with 10 bases between.

The sample holds one count of this clonotype. The chain uses TRBV7-3 and TRBJ2-1; D is unclear. TRBJ2-7 matches the DNA end more closely, so the J call is doubtful. This CDR3 has 13 residues. CDR1 and CDR2 from the germline V gene are SGHTA and FQGTGA. The CDR3 protein is CASSLEESNEQYF. The CDR3 DNA reads TGTGCCAGCAGCTTAGAGGAATCCAATGAGCAGTACTTC.

The rearrangement joins TRBV6-2 or TRBV6-3 to TRBJ1-2; 9 bases map to TRBD1. In germline, CDR1 is MNHEY, CDR2 SVGEGT. V lost 6 bases, J lost 2 bases, and 13 bases stayed unmatched. This CDR3 spans 17 amino acids. The CDR3 spells CASRYQPGQGANYGYTF. The CDR3 region has the DNA TGTGCCAGCAGATATCAGCCGGGACAGGGTGCGAACTATGGCTACACCTTC.

The CDR3: CASSYRERSNFYTQYF. The CDR3 region has the DNA TGTGCCAGCAGTTACCGTGAGCGGAGTAATTTCTATACGCAGTATTTT. The rearrangement joins TRBV6-2 or TRBV6-3 to TRBJ2-3; a weak D match, TRBD2 (5 bases). This CDR3 has 16 residues. Trimming took 2 bases from V and 7 from J, leaving 19 bases between them. Looked up from germline, CDR1 is MNHEY and CDR2 is SVGEGT.

This clonotype has at least ten counts. The chain is built from TRBV7-6 and TRBJ2-5; D may be TRBD1 (5 bases). The germline gives CDR1 SGHVS, CDR2 FNYEAQ. The ends were cut back, 5 bases at V and 5 bases at J, with 12 bases in the middle. This CDR3 contains 13 residues. This CDR3 is CASSRGHEETQYF. Here the CDR3 DNA reads TGTGCCAGCAGCCGAGGACACGAGGAGACCCAGTACTTC.

Worth noting for this clonotype: The junction does not match germline at one end; this may be a read error. The chain couples TRBV10-3 to TRBJ2-7; 11 positions agree with TRBD1. The germline gives CDR1 ENHRY, CDR2 SYGVKD. The CDR3 contains 17 residues. As DNA, the CDR3 is TGTGCCGTCAGTGAGCCGTACCGGGACAGGGGGGACTACGAGCAGTACTTC. Its translation: CAVSEPYRDRGDYEQYF.

V usage is TRBV6-5 and J usage is TRBJ2-1; a possible D gene is TRBD1 (6 bases). V gave up 2 bases and J gave up 4 bases, with 12 bases separating them. The CDR3 is 15 amino acids. The germline gives CDR1 MNHEY, CDR2 SVGAGI. DNA for the CDR3: TGTGCCAGCAGTTACGACAGGCCCCCATACAATGAGCAGTTCTTC. Amino acids: CASSYDRPPYNEQFF.

In this sample, this clonotype turned up a few times. The chain is built from TRBV6-2 or TRBV6-3 and TRBJ1-5, with D unclear. Trimming removed 4 bases at V and 8 bases at J, with 9 bases between. Germline assignment: CDR1 MNHEY and CDR2 SVGEGT. There are 12 residues in the CDR3. CDR3 region: CASSSPWKPQHF. The DNA of the CDR3 is TGTGCCAGCAGTTCGCCCTGGAAGCCCCAGCATTTT.

V usage is TRBV5-1 and J usage is TRBJ2-1, with D unresolved. The V gene's germline CDR1 is SGHRS and CDR2 YFSETQ. V was pared by 0 bases and J by 8 bases, with 9 bases between. The CDR3 length is 13 residues. The CDR3 spells CASSLGPLDEQFF. The CDR3 region has the DNA TGCGCCAGCAGCTTGGGCCCCCTAGATGAGCAGTTCTTC. The variable domain in full, completed from reference TRBV5-1 and TRBJ2-1, reads KAGVTQTPRYLIKTRGQQVTLSCSPISGHRSVSWYQQTPGQGLQFLFEYFSETQRNKGNFPGRFSGRQFSNSRSEMNVSTLELGDSALYLCASSLGPLDEQFFGPGTRLTVL.

This clonotype has only a few counts. The rearrangement links TRBV12-3 or TRBV12-4 to TRBJ2-5; TRBD2 is a possible D gene (7 bases). Trimming took off 5 bases at V and 4 bases at J, with 17 bases between the two ends. The CDR3 is made up of 15 amino acids. CDR3 bases: TGTGCCAGCAGTCCCCCCGGGGGAGGGGGAGAGACCCAGTACTTC. The encoded protein is CASSPPGGGGETQYF.

The V gene is TRBV6-5, the J gene TRBJ2-1; D tentatively fits TRBD1 or TRBD2 (5 bases each). V shed 2 bases and J shed 8 bases, with 19 bases lying between them. The germline gives CDR1 MNHEY, CDR2 SVGAGI. The CDR3 is 16 residues long. The CDR3 bases are TGTGCCAGCAGTTACACGGGGCCGAGTGGGGTCGATGAGCAGTTCTTC. This translates into CASSYTGPSGVDEQFF.

This clonotype was observed a few times. J is TRBJ2-1 and V is TRBV11-2; no reliable D call. The ends were cut back, 9 bases at V and 0 bases at J, with 9 bases in the middle. There are 13 residues in the CDR3. Germline loops: CDR1 SGHAT, CDR2 FQNNGV. The DNA for the CDR3 is TGTGCCAGTTCTTACCTCTCCTACAATGAGCAGTTCTTC. It codes for CASSYLSYNEQFF.

V gene TRBV9 combines with J gene TRBJ2-7, with D possibly matching TRBD1 (6 bases). CDR1 and CDR2 from the germline V gene are SGDLS and YYNGEE. The CDR3 contains 14 residues. The V and J ends lost 4 bases and 6 bases respectively, with 17 bases between them. CDR3 DNA sequence: TGTGCCAGCAGCAAAGCCCCGGACAGCATCGAGCAGTACTTC. Protein product: CASSKAPDSIEQYF.

This clonotype came up once. One end of the junction does not line up with germline, which may come from a read error. The chain uses TRBV29-1 and TRBJ2-1; TRBD1 aligns across 7 bases. CDR3 length: 15 amino acids. Per the germline V gene, CDR1 is SQVTM and CDR2 is ANQGSEA. This CDR3 reads CSVTTGTVLSNEQIF. The CDR3 DNA follows: TGCAGCGTAACAACCGGGACAGTACTTTCCAATGAGCAGATCTTC.